What follows are 21 T cell receptor beta chains derived from one specimen sequenced in a study of CD8 T cells in ankylosing spondylitis. Whole-study findings and limits: A motif of 7 or 8 highly homologous TCR beta variants was seen as apparently characteristic of ankylosing spondylitis blood.

These TCRs' antigens remain unknown. From the 5' RACE reads, TCRdb called clonotypes with MiXCR, one entry per CDR3 protein. The sample shows 390,000 or so distinct CDR3 sequences, under 25% of them seen only once. Sequences were obtained from blood, either unsorted or a sorted T cell fraction (not recorded which). The receptors here all came from a male donor with ankylosing spondylitis.

V is TRBV18 and J is TRBJ2-3, with D perhaps matching TRBD2 (7 bases). V shed 6 bases and J shed 1 base, with 17 bases lying between them. Germline assignment: CDR1 KGHSH and CDR2 LQKENI. This CDR3 spans 16 amino acids. CDR3 in amino acids: CASSSRGGPGTDTQYF. CDR3 sequence (DNA): TGTGCCAGCTCCTCCAGGGGAGGGCCGGGCACAGATACGCAGTATTTT.

This chain connects TRBV2 to TRBJ1-5; weak D call: TRBD1 (5 bases). The CDR3 spans 14 residues. CDR1 SNHLY and CDR2 FYNNEI come from the germline V gene. V shed 1 base and J shed 8 bases, with 12 bases lying between them. The CDR3 DNA follows: TGTGCCAGCAGTGAAGGCAGGGCGTCAAAGCCCCAGCATTTT. It specifies CASSEGRASKPQHF.

This rearrangement joins TRBV29-1 to TRBJ1-1; D is undetermined. The CDR3 contains 13 residues. V lost 5 bases to trimming and J lost 0 bases, with 10 bases between them. In germline, CDR1 is SQVTM, CDR2 ANQGSEA. The CDR3, as DNA: TGCAGCGTTTTGAGCAGCTTGAACACTGAAGCTTTCTTT. Its translation is CSVLSSLNTEAFF.

This clonotype has a count of ten or more. J is TRBJ2-7 and V is TRBV12-5; D possibly corresponds to TRBD2 (5 bases). The germline V and J ends were trimmed by 4 bases and 3 bases, with 7 bases remaining between them. CDR1 is LGHNT, CDR2 FRNRAP, per germline. CDR3 length equals 12 residues. The CDR3 DNA follows: TGTGCTAGTGGTTCAACTAGCTACGAGCAGTACTTC. Translating it yields CASGSTSYEQYF.

This clonotype was found many times. The CDR3 protein is CSAVPGLAGITILGQYF. As DNA, the CDR3 is TGCAGTGCTGTACCGGGACTAGCGGGGATAACTATCCTTGGGCAGTACTTC. The V gene is TRBV20-1, the J gene TRBJ2-7, with 13 positions matching TRBD2. Germline V gene data show CDR1 as DFQATT and CDR2 as SNEGSKA (reference sequence). The CDR3 length is 17 residues. Trimming took 5 bases from V and 9 from J; bases not matched to a gene: 19.

The chain couples TRBV14 to TRBJ2-2; D possibly corresponds to TRBD2 (6 bases). V shed 4 bases and J shed 4 bases, with 16 bases lying between them. Germline assignment: CDR1 SGHDN and CDR2 FVKESK. The CDR3 length is 16 residues. The DNA for the CDR3 is TGTGCCAGCAGCCGTCGCGCGGGATGGAGCACCGGGGAGCTGTTTTTT. Amino acids: CASSRRAGWSTGELFF.

This clonotype showed up just a few times. The chain is built from TRBV6-5 and TRBJ2-7, with 7 bases aligning to TRBD1. CDR1 and CDR2 (germline): MNHEY, SVGAGI. The V gene end was trimmed by 0 bases and the J gene end by 3 bases; junction bases not matched to a gene: 5. The CDR3 totals 15 residues. The CDR3 region is CASSYSRDRVYEQYF. The CDR3, as DNA: TGTGCCAGCAGTTACTCGAGGGACAGAGTCTACGAGCAGTACTTC.

The CDR3 DNA is TGTGCCATCAGTCCCCGGGACAGGAATTCGGGGGAGCAGTACTTC. As protein: CAISPRDRNSGEQYF. The chain links TRBV10-3 to TRBJ2-7, with 8 nucleotides matching TRBD1. This CDR3 spans 15 amino acids. V shed 5 bases, J shed 7 bases, and the junction held 13 bases outside the gene matches. Per the germline V gene, CDR1 is ENHRY and CDR2 is SYGVKD.

The chain carries TRBV11-2 and TRBJ1-1, with no clear D. Germline V gene sequence: CDR1 SGHAT, CDR2 FQNNGV. Trimming took 1 base from V and 3 from J, leaving 9 bases between them. This CDR3 region has 14 residues. CDR3 amino acids: CASSLAVGDTEAFF. Here the CDR3 DNA reads TGTGCCAGCAGCTTAGCAGTGGGAGACACTGAAGCTTTCTTT.

The J gene is TRBJ2-7, the V gene TRBV5-1; a weak D match, TRBD2 (5 bases). V lost 1 base to trimming and J lost 0 bases, with 8 bases between them. This CDR3 comprises 14 residues. CDR1 and CDR2 (germline): SGHRS, YFSETQ. In DNA, the CDR3 is TGCGCCAGCAGCTTGACGGGGAACTCCTACGAGCAGTACTTC. Translation gives CASSLTGNSYEQYF.

The table lists this clonotype with a few counts. The rearrangement uses TRBV12-3 or TRBV12-4 and TRBJ2-1; 10 bases agree with TRBD2. The V segment lost 6 bases and the J segment 3 bases; nucleotides outside the gene matches: 2. There are 14 residues in the CDR3. CDR3 region: CASRPSGSYNEQFF. CDR3 bases: TGTGCCAGCAGACCTAGCGGGAGCTACAATGAGCAGTTCTTC.

This sequence joins TRBV11-2 and TRBJ2-3; 7 nucleotides align to TRBD2. The CDR3 is 17 amino acids. Germline trimming cut 5 bases from V and 1 base from J; bases unmatched to any gene: 12. Germline values: CDR1 SGHAT, CDR2 FQNNGV. The CDR3 nucleotides are TGTGCCAGCAGCCTCAACGGGAGGCGCGGTCGCACAGATACGCAGTATTTT. As protein: CASSLNGRRGRTDTQYF.

This clonotype was detected only a few times. V is TRBV2 and J is TRBJ2-3; the D gene is possibly TRBD1 (5 bases). Germline values: CDR1 SNHLY, CDR2 FYNNEI. V lost 4 bases to trimming and J lost 4 bases, with 12 bases between them. CDR3 size: 14 residues. The CDR3 nucleotides are TGTGCCAGCAGTGGAAACAGGCCCCCAGATACGCAGTATTTT. Protein sequence: CASSGNRPPDTQYF.

This sequence joins TRBV6-1 and TRBJ2-7; D remains unclear. V lost 7 bases, J lost 0 bases, and 13 bases lay in between. The CDR3 length is 14 residues. The germline gives CDR1 MNHNS, CDR2 SASEGT. CDR3: CASKKDTNSYEQYF. CDR3 coding DNA: TGTGCCAGCAAGAAAGACACGAACTCCTACGAGCAGTACTTC.

This chain uses TRBV28 with TRBJ2-3; 7 bases are a match to TRBD2. There are 17 residues in the CDR3. The V gene's germline CDR1 is MDHEN and CDR2 SYDVKM. With V trimmed by 1 base and J by 9 bases, 16 bases remained unmatched. The CDR3, as DNA: TGTGCCAGCAGTTTATTAAGGGGAGGGCCCCTGGGGGTGACGCAGTATTTT. Amino acid sequence: CASSLLRGGPLGVTQYF.

In this sample, this clonotype turned up many times. A read error may produce the germline difference seen at one junction end. The gene calls are TRBV4-1 and TRBJ2-3, with TRBD1 matching over 8 bases. CDR1 and CDR2 (germline): MGHRA, YSYEKL. CDR3 length: 15 residues. CDR3 sequence reads: CASSQEQGTGGRQYF. DNA of the CDR3: TGCGCCAGCAGTCAAGAACAAGGGACAGGAGGTCGGCAGTATTTT.

This chain uses TRBV5-1 with TRBJ1-6; a weak D match, TRBD1 (6 bases). Germline V gene sequence: CDR1 SGHRS, CDR2 YFSETQ. Trimming removed 1 base from V and 6 bases from J, with 17 bases in between. The CDR3 extends over 17 amino acids. CDR3 nucleotides: TGCGCCAGCAGCTTGTTTTTGTTGGGGGCCGGTAATTCACCCCTCCACTTT. Its protein is CASSLFLLGAGNSPLHF. The whole variable domain, remainder taken from reference TRBV5-1 and TRBJ1-6, is KAGVTQTPRYLIKTRGQQVTLSCSPISGHRSVSWYQQTPGQGLQFLFEYFSETQRNKGNFPGRFSGRQFSNSRSEMNVSTLELGDSALYLCASSLFLLGAGNSPLHFGNGTRLTVT.

Regarding this clonotype: This could be a read error, since a much larger clone is one nucleotide away. The J gene is TRBJ2-1, the V gene TRBV9, with 7 bases that match TRBD2. Germline assignment: CDR1 SGDLS and CDR2 YYNGEE. Losses at the gene ends were 5 bases for V and 7 bases for J; bases not matched to a gene: 6. The length of the CDR3 is 13 residues. The CDR3 DNA reads TGTGCCAGCAGTCTAGCGGACCCTAATGAGCAGTTCTTC. Translated, it gives CASSLADPNEQFF.

The chain couples TRBV7-2 to TRBJ2-3; 7 bases map to TRBD1. This CDR3 has 14 residues. Unmatched junction bases numbered 10, after V lost 8 bases and J lost 5 bases. Looked up from germline, CDR1 is SGHTA and CDR2 is FQGNSA. CDR3 amino acids: CASRPPPGGDTQYF. In nucleotides, the CDR3 is TGTGCCAGCCGCCCCCCCCCAGGGGGAGATACGCAGTATTTT. Using reference TRBV7-2 and TRBJ2-3 for the parts outside the CDR3, the full variable domain is GAGVSQSPSNKVTEKGKDVELRCDPISGHTALYWYRQSLGQGLEFLIYFQGNSAPDKSGLPSDRFSAERTGGSVSTLTIQRTQQEDSAVYLCASRPPPGGDTQYFGPGTRLTVL.

This clonotype occurred a few times. The genes are TRBV5-6 and TRBJ2-3, with 8 bases that match TRBD2. The CDR3 has 15 amino acids. In germline, CDR1 is SGHDT, CDR2 YYEEEE. With V trimmed by 1 base and J by 4 bases, 5 bases remained unmatched. This CDR3 is CASSLWGLVPDTQYF. Written as DNA, the CDR3 is TGTGCCAGCAGCTTGTGGGGACTAGTACCAGATACGCAGTATTTT.

This clonotype was observed a few times. The chain couples TRBV10-3 to TRBJ2-7; D tentatively fits TRBD1 or TRBD2 (6 bases each). The germline CDR1 and CDR2 sequences are ENHRY and SYGVKD. Trimming left V 4 bases short and J 3 bases short, with 16 bases between. The CDR3 is 15 residues long. The chain's CDR3 is CAISVRGRQDYEQYF. The CDR3 coding sequence is TGTGCCATCAGTGTTCGGGGGCGGCAAGACTACGAGCAGTACTTC.